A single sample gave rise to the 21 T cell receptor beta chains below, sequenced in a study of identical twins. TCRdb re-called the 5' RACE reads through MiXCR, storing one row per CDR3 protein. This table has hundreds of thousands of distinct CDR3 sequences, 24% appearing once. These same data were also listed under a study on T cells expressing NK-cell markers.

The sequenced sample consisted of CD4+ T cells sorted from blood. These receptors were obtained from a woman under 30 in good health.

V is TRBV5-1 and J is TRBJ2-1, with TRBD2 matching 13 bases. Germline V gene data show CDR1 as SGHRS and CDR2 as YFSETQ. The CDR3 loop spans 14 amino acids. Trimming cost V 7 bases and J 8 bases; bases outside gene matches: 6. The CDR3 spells CASEEGLAGYEQFF. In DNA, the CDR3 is TGCGCCAGCGAAGAGGGACTAGCGGGGTATGAGCAGTTCTTC.

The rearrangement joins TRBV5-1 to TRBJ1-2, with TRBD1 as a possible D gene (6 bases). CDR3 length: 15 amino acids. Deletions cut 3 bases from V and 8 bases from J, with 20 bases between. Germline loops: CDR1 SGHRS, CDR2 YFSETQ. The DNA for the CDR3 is TGCGCCAGCAGCTCAAAGACTACAGGGACGGTCGGCTACACCTTC. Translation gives CASSSKTTGTVGYTF. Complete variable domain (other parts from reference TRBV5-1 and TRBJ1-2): KAGVTQTPRYLIKTRGQQVTLSCSPISGHRSVSWYQQTPGQGLQFLFEYFSETQRNKGNFPGRFSGRQFSNSRSEMNVSTLELGDSALYLCASSSKTTGTVGYTFGSGTRLTVV.

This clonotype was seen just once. CDR3 DNA sequence: TGTGCCAGCAGCGCGACCCGGACAGGGAATACGCAGTATTTT. Encoded protein: CASSATRTGNTQYF. V usage is TRBV3-1 and J usage is TRBJ2-3; TRBD1 agrees at 8 bases. The CDR3 extends over 14 amino acids. Germline V gene sequence: CDR1 LGHDT, CDR2 YNNKEL (reference sequence). V was pared by 5 bases and J by 7 bases, with 8 bases of the junction left unmatched.

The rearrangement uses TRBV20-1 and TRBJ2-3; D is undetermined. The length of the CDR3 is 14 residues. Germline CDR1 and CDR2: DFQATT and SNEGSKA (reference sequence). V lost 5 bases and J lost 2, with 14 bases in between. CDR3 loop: CSASIPGTTDTQYF. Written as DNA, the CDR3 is TGCAGTGCTTCCATACCGGGCACCACAGATACGCAGTATTTT.

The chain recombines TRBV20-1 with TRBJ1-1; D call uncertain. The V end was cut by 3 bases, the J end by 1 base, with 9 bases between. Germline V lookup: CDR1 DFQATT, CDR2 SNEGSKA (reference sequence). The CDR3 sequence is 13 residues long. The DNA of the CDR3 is TGCAGTGCTAGTTTTTCAGGGAACACTGAAGCTTTCTTT. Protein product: CSASFSGNTEAFF.

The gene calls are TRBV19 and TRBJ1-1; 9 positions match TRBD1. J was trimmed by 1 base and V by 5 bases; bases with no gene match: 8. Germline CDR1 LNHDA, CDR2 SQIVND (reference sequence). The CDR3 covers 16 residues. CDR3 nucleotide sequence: TGTGCCAGTAGTGTCCGGGACAGGGACTGGAACACTGAAGCTTTCTTT. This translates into CASSVRDRDWNTEAFF.

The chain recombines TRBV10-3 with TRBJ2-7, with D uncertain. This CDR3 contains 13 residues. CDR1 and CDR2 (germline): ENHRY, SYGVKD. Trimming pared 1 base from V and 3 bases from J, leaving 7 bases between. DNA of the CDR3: TGTGCCATCAGTGAGTTGGGTCTCTACGAGCAGTACTTC. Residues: CAISELGLYEQYF.

As DNA, the CDR3 is TGCGCCAGCAGCCTCATGACTAGCGACTACGAGCAGTACTTC. Amino acids: CASSLMTSDYEQYF. The rearrangement uses TRBV5-1 and TRBJ2-7, with TRBD2 matching over 8 bases. V shed 4 bases and J 3 bases; nucleotides not matched to a gene: 6. This CDR3 is 14 amino acids long. CDR1 is SGHRS, CDR2 YFSETQ, per germline.

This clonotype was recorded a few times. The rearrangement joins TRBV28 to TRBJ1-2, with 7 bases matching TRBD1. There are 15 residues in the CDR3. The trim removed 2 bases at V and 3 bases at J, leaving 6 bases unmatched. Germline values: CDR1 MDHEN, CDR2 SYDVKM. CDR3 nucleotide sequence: TGTGCCAGCAGTTTAGGAACAGGGGTTGACTATGGCTACACCTTC. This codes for CASSLGTGVDYGYTF.

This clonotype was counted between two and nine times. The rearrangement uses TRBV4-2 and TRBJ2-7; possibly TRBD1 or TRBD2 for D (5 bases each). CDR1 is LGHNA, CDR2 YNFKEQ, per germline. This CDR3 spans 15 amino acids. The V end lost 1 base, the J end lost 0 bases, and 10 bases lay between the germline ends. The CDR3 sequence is CASSQVSGLSYEQYF. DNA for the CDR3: TGTGCCAGCAGCCAAGTTTCGGGGCTCTCCTACGAGCAGTACTTC.

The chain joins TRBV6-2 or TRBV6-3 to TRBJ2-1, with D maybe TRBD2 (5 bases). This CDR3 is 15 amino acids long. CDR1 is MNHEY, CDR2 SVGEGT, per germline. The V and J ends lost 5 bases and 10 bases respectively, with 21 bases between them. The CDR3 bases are TGTGCCAGCAGTGCACGGGATCGGTGGCCGATAGAGCAGTTCTTC. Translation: CASSARDRWPIEQFF.

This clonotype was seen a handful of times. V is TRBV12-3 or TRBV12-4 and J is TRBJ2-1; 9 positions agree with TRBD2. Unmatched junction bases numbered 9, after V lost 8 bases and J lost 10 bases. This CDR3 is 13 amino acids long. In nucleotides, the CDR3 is TGTGCCAGCCGGCTAGCGGGGTTATGGGAGCAGTTCTTC. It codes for CASRLAGLWEQFF.

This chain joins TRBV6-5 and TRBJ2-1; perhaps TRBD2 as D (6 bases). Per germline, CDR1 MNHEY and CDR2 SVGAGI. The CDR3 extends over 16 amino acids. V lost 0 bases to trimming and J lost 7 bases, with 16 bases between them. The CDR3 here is CASSYSKTGVWNEQFF. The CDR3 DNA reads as TGTGCCAGCAGTTACTCGAAGACGGGAGTTTGGAATGAGCAGTTCTTC.

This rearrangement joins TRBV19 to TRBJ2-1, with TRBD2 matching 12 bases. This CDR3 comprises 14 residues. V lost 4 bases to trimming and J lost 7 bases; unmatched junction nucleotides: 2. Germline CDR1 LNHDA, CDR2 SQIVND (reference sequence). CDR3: CASSTSGGANEQFF. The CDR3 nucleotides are TGTGCCAGTAGTACTAGCGGGGGGGCAAATGAGCAGTTCTTC.

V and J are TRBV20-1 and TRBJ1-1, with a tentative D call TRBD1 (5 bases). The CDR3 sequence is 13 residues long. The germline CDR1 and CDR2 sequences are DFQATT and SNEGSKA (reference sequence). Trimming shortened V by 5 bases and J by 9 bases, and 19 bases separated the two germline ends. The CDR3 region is CSAEPDKVDKAFF. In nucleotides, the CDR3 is TGCAGTGCTGAGCCGGATAAAGTGGACAAAGCTTTCTTT.

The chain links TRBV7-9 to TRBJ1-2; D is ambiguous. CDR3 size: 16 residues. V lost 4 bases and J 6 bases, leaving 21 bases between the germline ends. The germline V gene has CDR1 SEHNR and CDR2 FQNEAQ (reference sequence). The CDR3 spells CASSSPPVERKNGYTF. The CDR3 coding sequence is TGTGCCAGCAGCTCACCCCCGGTGGAGAGAAAGAATGGCTACACCTTC.

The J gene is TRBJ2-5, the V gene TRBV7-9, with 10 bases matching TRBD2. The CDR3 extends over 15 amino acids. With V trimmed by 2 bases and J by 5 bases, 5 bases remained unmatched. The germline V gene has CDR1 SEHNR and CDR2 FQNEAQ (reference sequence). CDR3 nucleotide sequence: TGTGCCAGCAGCTTAATTCAGGGACTAGCGGAGACCCAGTACTTC. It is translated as CASSLIQGLAETQYF.

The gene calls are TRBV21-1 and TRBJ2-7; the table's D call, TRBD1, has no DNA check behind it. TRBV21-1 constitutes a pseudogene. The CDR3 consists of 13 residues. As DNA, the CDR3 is TGTGCCAGCAGCATGGGGGGAGTACCCGAGCAGTACTTC. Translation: CASSMGGVPEQYF.

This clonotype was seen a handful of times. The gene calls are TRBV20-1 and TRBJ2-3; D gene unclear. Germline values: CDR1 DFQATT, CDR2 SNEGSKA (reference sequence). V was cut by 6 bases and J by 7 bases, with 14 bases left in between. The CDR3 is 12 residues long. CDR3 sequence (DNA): TGCAGTGCCAAAACCGACGGCAATACGCAGTATTTT. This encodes CSAKTDGNTQYF.

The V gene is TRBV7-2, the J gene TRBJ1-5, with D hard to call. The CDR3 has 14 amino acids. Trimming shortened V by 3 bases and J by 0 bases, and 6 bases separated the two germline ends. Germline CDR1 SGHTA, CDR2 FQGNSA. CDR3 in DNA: TGTGCCAGCAGCTTCCACCGTAGCAATCAGCCCCAGCATTTT. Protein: CASSFHRSNQPQHF.

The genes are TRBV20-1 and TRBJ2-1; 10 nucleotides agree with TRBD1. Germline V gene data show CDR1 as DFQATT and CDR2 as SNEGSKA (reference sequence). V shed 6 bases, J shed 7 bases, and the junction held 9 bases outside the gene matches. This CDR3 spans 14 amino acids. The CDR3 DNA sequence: TGCAGTGCATCAGACAGGGGGCGACGGAATGAGCAGTTCTTC. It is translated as CSASDRGRRNEQFF.